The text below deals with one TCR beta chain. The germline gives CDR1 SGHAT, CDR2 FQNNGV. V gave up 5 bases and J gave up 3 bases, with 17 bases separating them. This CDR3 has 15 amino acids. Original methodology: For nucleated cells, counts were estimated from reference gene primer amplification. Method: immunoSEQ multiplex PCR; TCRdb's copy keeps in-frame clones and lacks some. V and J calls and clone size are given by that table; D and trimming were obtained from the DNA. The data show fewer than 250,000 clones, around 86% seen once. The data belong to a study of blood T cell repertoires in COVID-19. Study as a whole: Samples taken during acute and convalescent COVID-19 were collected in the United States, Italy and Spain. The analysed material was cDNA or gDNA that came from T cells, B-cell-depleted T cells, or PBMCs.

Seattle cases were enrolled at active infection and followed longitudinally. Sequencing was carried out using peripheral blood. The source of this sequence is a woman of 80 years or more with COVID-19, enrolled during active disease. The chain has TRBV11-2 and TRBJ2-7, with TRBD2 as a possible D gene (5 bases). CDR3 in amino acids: CASSRFTPGGYEQYF. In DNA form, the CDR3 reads TGTGCCAGCAGCCGATTCACACCAGGAGGCTACGAGCAGTACTTC.